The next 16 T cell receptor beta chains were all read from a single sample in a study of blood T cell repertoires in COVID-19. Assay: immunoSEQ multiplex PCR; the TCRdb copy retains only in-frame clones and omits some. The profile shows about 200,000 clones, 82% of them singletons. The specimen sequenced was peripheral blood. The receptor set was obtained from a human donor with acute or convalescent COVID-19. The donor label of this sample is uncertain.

CDR3 coding DNA: TGTGCCAGCAGTGAAAATACAGGGAATCAGCCCCAGCATTTT. It translates to CASSENTGNQPQHF. The genes are TRBV6-1 and TRBJ1-5, with TRBD1 as a possible D gene (6 bases). The CDR3 runs 14 residues. CDR1 is MNHNS, CDR2 SASEGT, per germline. V lost 2 bases to trimming and J lost 4 bases, with 9 bases between them.

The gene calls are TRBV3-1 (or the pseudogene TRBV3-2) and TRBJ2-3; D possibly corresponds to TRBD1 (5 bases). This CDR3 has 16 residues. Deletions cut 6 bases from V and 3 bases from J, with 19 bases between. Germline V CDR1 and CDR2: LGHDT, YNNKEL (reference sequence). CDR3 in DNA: TGTGCCAGCAGTTCTGGAAGGGGTTTAGGAACAGATACGCAGTATTTT. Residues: CASSSGRGLGTDTQYF.

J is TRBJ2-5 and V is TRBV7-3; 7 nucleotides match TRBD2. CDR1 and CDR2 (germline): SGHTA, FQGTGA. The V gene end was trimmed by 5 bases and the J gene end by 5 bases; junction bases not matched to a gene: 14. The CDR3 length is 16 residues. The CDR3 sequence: CASSPSGGRALETQYF. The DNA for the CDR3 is TGTGCCAGCAGCCCCTCTGGGGGGAGGGCCCTGGAGACCCAGTACTTC.

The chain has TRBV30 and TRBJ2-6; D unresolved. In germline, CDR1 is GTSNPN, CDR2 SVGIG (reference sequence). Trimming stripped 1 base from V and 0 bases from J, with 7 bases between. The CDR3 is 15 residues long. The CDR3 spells CAWSATNSGANVLTF. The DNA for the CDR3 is TGTGCCTGGAGTGCCACAAACTCTGGGGCCAACGTCCTGACTTTC. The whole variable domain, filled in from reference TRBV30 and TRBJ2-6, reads SQTIHQWPATLVQPVGSPLSLECTVEGTSNPNLYWYRQAAGRGLQLLFYSVGIGQISSEVPQNLSASRPQDRQFILSSKKLLLSDSGFYLCAWSATNSGANVLTFGAGSRLTVL.

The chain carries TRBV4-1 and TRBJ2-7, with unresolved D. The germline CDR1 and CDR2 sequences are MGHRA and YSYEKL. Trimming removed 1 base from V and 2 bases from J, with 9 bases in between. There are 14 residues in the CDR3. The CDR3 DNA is TGCGCCAGCAGCCAAGGTCTAGTAGCCTACGAGCAGTACTTC. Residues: CASSQGLVAYEQYF.

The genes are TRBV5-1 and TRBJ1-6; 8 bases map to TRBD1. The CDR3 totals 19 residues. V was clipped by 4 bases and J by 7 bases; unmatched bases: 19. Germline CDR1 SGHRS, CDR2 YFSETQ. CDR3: CASSPRPGQGGPQNSPLHF. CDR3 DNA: TGCGCCAGCAGCCCCCGACCTGGACAGGGAGGTCCACAGAATTCACCCCTCCACTTT.

CDR3 nucleotides: TGTGCCAGCAGTGTTCATGAGGGGGAACAGCCCCAGCATTTT. Protein product: CASSVHEGEQPQHF. The genes are TRBV2 and TRBJ1-5, with a weak D call TRBD1 (6 bases). Trimming left V 4 bases short and J 7 bases short, with 14 bases between. The V gene's germline CDR1 is SNHLY and CDR2 FYNNEI. The CDR3 covers 14 residues.

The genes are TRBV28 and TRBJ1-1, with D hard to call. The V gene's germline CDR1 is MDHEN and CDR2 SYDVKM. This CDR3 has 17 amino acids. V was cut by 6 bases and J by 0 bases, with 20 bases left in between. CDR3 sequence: CASSPRGARGMNTEAFF. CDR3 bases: TGTGCCAGCAGCCCACGGGGAGCTCGAGGTATGAACACTGAAGCTTTCTTT. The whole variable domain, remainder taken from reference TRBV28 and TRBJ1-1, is DVKVTQSSRYLVKRTGEKVFLECVQDMDHENMFWYRQDPGLGLRLIYFSYDVKMKEKGDIPEGYSVSREKKERFSLILESASTNQTSMYLCASSPRGARGMNTEAFFGQGTRLTVV.

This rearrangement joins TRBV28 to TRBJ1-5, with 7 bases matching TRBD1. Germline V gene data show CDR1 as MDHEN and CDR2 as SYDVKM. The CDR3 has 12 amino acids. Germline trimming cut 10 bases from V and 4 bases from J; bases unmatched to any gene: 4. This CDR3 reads CATTGRNQPQHF. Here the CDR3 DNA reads TGTGCCACGACAGGGAGGAATCAGCCCCAGCATTTT.

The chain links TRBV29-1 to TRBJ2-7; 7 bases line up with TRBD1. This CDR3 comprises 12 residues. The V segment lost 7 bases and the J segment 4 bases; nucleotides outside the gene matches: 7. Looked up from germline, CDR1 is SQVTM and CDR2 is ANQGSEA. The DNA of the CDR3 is TGCAGCGCTCTCCTGACAGGGTACGAGCAGTACTTC. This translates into CSALLTGYEQYF.

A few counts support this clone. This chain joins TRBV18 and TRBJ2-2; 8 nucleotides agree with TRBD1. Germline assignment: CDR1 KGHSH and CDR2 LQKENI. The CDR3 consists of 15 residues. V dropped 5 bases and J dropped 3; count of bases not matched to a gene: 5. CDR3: CASSDRGRDTGELFF. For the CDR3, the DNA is TGTGCCAGCTCAGACAGGGGCCGGGACACCGGGGAGCTGTTTTTT.

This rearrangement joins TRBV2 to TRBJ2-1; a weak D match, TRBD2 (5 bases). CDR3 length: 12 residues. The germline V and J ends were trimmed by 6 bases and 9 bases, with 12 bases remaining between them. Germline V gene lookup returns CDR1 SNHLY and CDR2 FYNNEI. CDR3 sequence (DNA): TGTGCCAGCAGCTCCGACGGAGGTGAGCAGTTCTTC. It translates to CASSSDGGEQFF.

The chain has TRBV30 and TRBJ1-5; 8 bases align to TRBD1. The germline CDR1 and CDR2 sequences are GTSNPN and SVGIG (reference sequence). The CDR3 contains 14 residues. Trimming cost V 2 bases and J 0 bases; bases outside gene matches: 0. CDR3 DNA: TGTGCCTGGAGTACAGGGGGTAGCAATCAGCCCCAGCATTTT. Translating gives CAWSTGGSNQPQHF.

CDR3 DNA sequence: TGTGCCAGCAGTGAAGCGGGACAGAACACTGAAGCTTTCTTT. Translation: CASSEAGQNTEAFF. The V and J genes are TRBV6-1 and TRBJ1-1; possible D gene TRBD1, 6 bases. The CDR3 sequence is 14 residues long. The V end lost 0 bases, the J end lost 1 base, and 6 bases lay between the germline ends. Germline lookup yields CDR1 MNHNS and CDR2 SASEGT.

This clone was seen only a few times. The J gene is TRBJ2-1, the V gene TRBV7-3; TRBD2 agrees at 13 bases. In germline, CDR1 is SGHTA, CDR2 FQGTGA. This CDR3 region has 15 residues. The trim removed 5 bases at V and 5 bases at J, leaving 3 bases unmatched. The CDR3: CASSTTSGGNNEQFF. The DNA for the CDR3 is TGTGCCAGCAGCACGACTAGCGGGGGGAACAATGAGCAGTTCTTC.

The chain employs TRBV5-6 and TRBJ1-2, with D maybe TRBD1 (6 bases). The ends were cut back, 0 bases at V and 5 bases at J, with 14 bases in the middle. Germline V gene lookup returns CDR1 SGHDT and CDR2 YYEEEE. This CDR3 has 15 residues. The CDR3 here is CASSLVQGQTYGYTF. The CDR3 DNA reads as TGTGCCAGCAGCTTGGTTCAGGGGCAGACTTATGGCTACACCTTC.